A selection of T cell receptor beta chains follows, all from one sample in a study of cytomegalovirus exposure and HLA in healthy donors. Assay used: immunoSEQ multiplex PCR; TCRdb lists only in-frame clones, some missing. The sample has about 77,000 clones. Sequencing was performed on PBMCs. The receptors were sampled from a man aged 45-60 years in good health and CMV-seropositive. Both conserved end residues are part of each CDR3. The D gene is left open where the match is weak.

D gene	V gene	J gene	CDR3 protein	CDR3 DNA
-	TRBV4-1	TRBJ1-1	CASSQAPNRRDTEAFF	TGCGCCAGCAGCCAAGCCCCTAACAGGAGGGACACTGAAGCTTTCTTT
-	TRBV30	TRBJ2-3	CAWSPTWFPSTDTQYF	TGTGCCTGGAGTCCTACCTGGTTCCCTAGCACAGATACGCAGTATTTT
TRBD2	TRBV11-3	TRBJ2-3	CASSLGTSGGENTDTQYF	TGTGCCAGCAGCCTCGGGACTAGCGGGGGGGAAAACACAGATACGCAGTATTTT
-	TRBV11-2	TRBJ1-2	CASSLEEDVYGYTF	TGTGCCAGCAGCTTAGAGGAGGATGTCTATGGCTACACCTTC
TRBD2	TRBV4-2	TRBJ2-1	CASSQGLAGGVSSYNEQFF	TGTGCCAGCAGCCAAGGTTTAGCGGGGGGGGTTAGTTCCTACAATGAGCAGTTCTTC
-	TRBV5-4	TRBJ1-5	CASSLGTSQNQPQHF	TGTGCCAGCAGCTTGGGGACATCCCAAAATCAGCCCCAGCATTTT
TRBD1	TRBV5-1	TRBJ1-1	CASSSRQGDTEAFF	TGCGCCAGCAGCTCGAGACAGGGAGACACTGAAGCTTTCTTT
-	TRBV10-3	TRBJ1-1	CAISEGAGTEAFF	TGTGCCATCAGTGAGGGGGCAGGGACTGAAGCTTTCTTT
TRBD1	TRBV5-1	TRBJ2-2	CASSGTGDYTGELFF	TGCGCCAGCAGCGGTACAGGGGATTACACCGGGGAGCTGTTTTTT
-	TRBV6-1	TRBJ1-5	CASRWGQADNQPQHF	TGTGCCAGCAGGTGGGGGCAGGCGGACAATCAGCCCCAGCATTTT
TRBD1	TRBV7-6	TRBJ2-5	CASSLAYRGETQYF	TGTGCCAGCAGCTTGGCATACAGGGGGGAGACCCAGTACTTC
-	TRBV15	TRBJ2-3	CATSVDPGVGADTQYF	TGTGCCACCAGCGTTGACCCAGGGGTAGGGGCAGATACGCAGTATTTT
TRBD1	TRBV5-6	TRBJ1-5	CASSLRQGGGQPQHF	TGTGCCAGCAGCTTGAGACAGGGGGGAGGACAGCCCCAGCATTTT
-	TRBV6-6	TRBJ1-4	CASSLEEKLFF	TGTGCCAGCAGTTTAGAAGAAAAACTGTTTTTT
TRBD1	TRBV9	TRBJ2-7	CASSELAGTAYEQYF	TGTGCCAGCAGCGAGCTTGCCGGGACAGCTTACGAGCAGTACTTC
TRBD1	TRBV2	TRBJ1-6	CASSTRGRDSPLHF	TGTGCCAGCAGTACCAGGGGGCGAGATTCACCCCTCCACTTT
TRBD2	TRBV6-5	TRBJ2-5	CASSYGGGSQETQYF	TGTGCCAGCAGTTACGGCGGGGGGAGCCAAGAGACCCAGTACTTC
TRBD2	TRBV2	TRBJ2-7	CASSGGSGSWGEQYF	TGTGCCAGCAGTGGCGGTAGCGGGAGCTGGGGAGAGCAGTACTTC
TRBD1	TRBV6-6	TRBJ2-1	CASTAPDRGGNEQFF	TGTGCCAGCACAGCCCCGGACAGGGGGGGGAATGAGCAGTTCTTC
TRBD1	TRBV19	TRBJ2-2	CASLRDRAATGELFF	TGTGCCAGCCTTAGGGACAGGGCGGCCACCGGGGAGCTGTTTTTT
TRBD1	TRBV7-8	TRBJ1-2	CASSSPDRALHGYTF	TGTGCCAGCAGCAGCCCGGACAGGGCGCTGCATGGCTACACCTTC
-	TRBV29-1	TRBJ1-2	CSVGGGESYGYTF	TGCAGCGTTGGAGGAGGGGAAAGTTATGGCTACACCTTC
-	TRBV2	TRBJ1-4	CASRGTALGEEKLFF	TGTGCCAGCCGTGGGACGGCACTTGGGGAGGAAAAACTGTTTTTT
TRBD1	TRBV4-1	TRBJ2-7	CASSLVGQYYEQYF	TGCGCCAGCAGCCTAGTGGGACAGTACTACGAGCAGTACTTC
-	TRBV2	TRBJ1-2	CASSTRQDLRGYTF	TGTGCCAGCAGTACTCGACAGGATTTGAGGGGCTACACCTTC
-	TRBV30	TRBJ2-5	CAWSAPGMISGTQYF	TGTGCCTGGAGTGCCCCAGGGATGATCTCGGGGACCCAGTACTTC
TRBD2	TRBV13	TRBJ2-7	CASSLWSSGTYEQYF	TGTGCCAGCAGCTTATGGTCTAGCGGAACCTACGAGCAGTACTTC
TRBD2	TRBV9	TRBJ2-7	CASSPRTSASYEQYF	TGTGCCAGCAGCCCGCGGACTAGCGCCTCCTACGAGCAGTACTTC
TRBD1	TRBV5-4	TRBJ2-5	CASSLGQGARTQYF	TGTGCCAGCAGCTTGGGTCAGGGGGCAAGGACCCAGTACTTC
TRBD1	TRBV5-1	TRBJ1-4	CASSSGQGNEKLFF	TGCGCCAGCAGCTCGGGACAGGGCAATGAAAAACTGTTTTTT
-	TRBV27	TRBJ1-3	CASSPAGAGNTIYF	TGTGCCAGCAGTCCAGCAGGGGCTGGAAACACCATATATTTT
TRBD2	TRBV10-1	TRBJ2-3	CASSGAGGPDTQYF	TGCGCCAGCAGTGGAGCGGGGGGACCAGATACGCAGTATTTT
-	TRBV28	TRBJ1-5	CASSPGLKRHF	TGTGCCAGCAGTCCTGGCCTCAAAAGGCATTTT
-	TRBV29-1	TRBJ2-2	CSVLRGIGELFF	TGCAGCGTGCTCAGGGGAATCGGGGAGCTGTTTTTT
-	TRBV7-9	TRBJ1-5	CASSSGVYDEGFRPQHF	TGTGCCAGCAGCTCAGGAGTCTATGATGAGGGCTTTAGGCCCCAGCATTTT
-	TRBV28	TRBJ1-2	CASSSVNLDGYTF	TGTGCCAGCAGTTCAGTAAACCTGGATGGCTACACCTTC
TRBD2	TRBV5-4	TRBJ2-1	CASSLGTSGSRDEQFF	TGTGCCAGCAGCTTGGGGACTAGCGGGAGTAGGGATGAGCAGTTCTTC
-	TRBV7-7	TRBJ2-5	CASSLSREETQYF	TGTGCCAGCAGCTTATCGAGGGAAGAGACCCAGTACTTC
-	TRBV6-7	TRBJ1-2	CAISTGSRGGYTF	TGTGCCATTAGTACCGGGAGCCGGGGTGGCTACACCTTC